Listed below are T cell receptor beta chains from one sample, sequenced in a study of monozygotic twins with inflammatory bowel disease. One entry per CDR3 protein, without DNA, is what TCRdb gives after re-calling the 5' RACE reads. This repertoire includes about 210,000 distinct CDR3 sequences. Sequencing used blood. The receptors were sampled from a human donor with ulcerative colitis or Crohn's disease, or a healthy co-twin of an affected twin (not recorded which). CDR3s include the opening cysteine and the closing phenylalanine or tryptophan.

j_call v_call cdr3_aa
TRBJ2-3 TRBV5-6 CASSLSLGEGADTQYF
TRBJ1-1 TRBV12-3/TRBV12-4 CASGGRVSWTEAFF
TRBJ1-2 TRBV6-5 CASSYGQSYGYTF
TRBJ2-3 TRBV4-2 CASSQDWTGTDTQYF
TRBJ1-1 TRBV9 CASSVDVGGEAFF
TRBJ1-2 TRBV5-6 CASSFTDTIYGYTF
TRBJ1-3 TRBV11-2 CASSLEGHHSGNTIYF
TRBJ1-3 TRBV20-1 CSARVPGDSGNTIYF
TRBJ2-1 TRBV5-6 CASSLTEPSYNEQFF
TRBJ2-7 TRBV18 CASSPPFSAHEQYF
TRBJ1-1 TRBV7-9 CASSLGNGPTITEAFF
TRBJ2-1 TRBV5-1 CASSPGVHNEQFF
TRBJ2-5 TRBV12-3/TRBV12-4 CASSLEIGRETQYF
TRBJ2-3 TRBV10-3 CAISESGRYTDTQYF
TRBJ2-3 TRBV5-1 CASSPQGARTDTQYF
TRBJ2-5 TRBV28 CASSFRNSGETQYF
TRBJ2-1 TRBV11-1 CASSRTPPTSGRTDNEQFF
TRBJ2-1 TRBV3-1 CASSQDGGPGHNEQFF
TRBJ2-7 TRBV25-1 CASRQGPGYEQYF
TRBJ1-1 TRBV29-1 CSVKERTEAFF
TRBJ2-3 TRBV5-1 CASTSSGGPTDTQYF
TRBJ2-2 TRBV11-2 CASSFANTGELFF
TRBJ2-7 TRBV6-1 CASSEASQGEQYF